Listed below are T cell receptor beta chains from one sample, sequenced in a study of identical twins. TCRdb used MiXCR to reprocess the 5' RACE reads, holding one entry per CDR3 protein. Among about 890,000 distinct CDR3 sequences, 9% to 15% were seen once, and the ten largest hold around 1.6%. This sample was also put to use in a study of yellow fever vaccine responses in identical twins.

Specimen: PBMCs. The origin of the receptors is a woman aged 18-30 years in good health. The CDR3 runs from the conserved cysteine through the conserved F or W. Expanded clones are given a class, and other clones once, few, many or no size at all.

TRBJ2-1 | few | TRBV12-3/TRBV12-4 | CASLRIGSYNEQFF
TRBJ2-3 | few | TRBV7-6 | CASSLVFFGGSTDTQYF
TRBJ2-1 | - | TRBV6-5 | CASSSKGSYNEQFF
TRBJ2-1 | - | TRBV6-1 | CASSRQGWGNEQFF
TRBJ1-1 | few | TRBV7-6 | CASTWDSINTEAFF
TRBJ2-1 | few | TRBV5-4 | CASSLEGEGNEQFF
TRBJ1-5 | few | TRBV4-1 | CASSQDRVDQPQHF
TRBJ1-2 | - | TRBV7-9 | CALGGQGYGYTF
TRBJ2-1 | few | TRBV20-1 | CSALDMSYNNEQFF
TRBJ1-1 | - | TRBV2 | CASRTGANTEAFF
TRBJ2-2 | - | TRBV14 | CASSPKGRPTGELFF
TRBJ2-2 | - | TRBV15 | CATSREFPGTPGIDGELFF
TRBJ2-5 | - | TRBV20-1 | CSARGVGETQYF
TRBJ1-3 | many | TRBV12-3/TRBV12-4 | CASSPGESGNTIYF
TRBJ1-3 | - | TRBV18 | CASSPPPGAGSGNTIYF
TRBJ2-3 | - | TRBV3-1 | CASSRTGISTDTQYF